This entry concerns a single T cell receptor (beta chain). Its antigen is as yet unknown. This CDR3 has 15 amino acids. The germline V gene encodes CDR1 SGHVS and CDR2 FNYEAQ. Germline trimming cut 5 bases from V and 5 bases from J; bases unmatched to any gene: 7. The data originate from a study of T cell repertoires in cytomegalovirus infection. Study-level findings and limits: Cumulated frequencies of public TCR beta families served to identify carriers of CMV plus the relevant HLA.

Each CDR3 protein gets one entry after TCRdb re-called the reads with MiXCR. The sample holds hundreds of thousands of distinct CDR3 sequences, 30% to 35% seen once. The clonotype was recovered from a human donor in good health (CMV status not recorded). Some clones in this sample may be carry-over from other donors' samples. Material: cultured PBMCs, obtained from culture after CMV antigen stimulation. J is TRBJ2-1 and V is TRBV7-6; 9 bases are shared with TRBD2. The CDR3 is CASSPRTSVDNEQFF. Here the CDR3 DNA reads TGTGCCAGCAGCCCCCGGACTAGCGTCGACAATGAGCAGTTCTTC.